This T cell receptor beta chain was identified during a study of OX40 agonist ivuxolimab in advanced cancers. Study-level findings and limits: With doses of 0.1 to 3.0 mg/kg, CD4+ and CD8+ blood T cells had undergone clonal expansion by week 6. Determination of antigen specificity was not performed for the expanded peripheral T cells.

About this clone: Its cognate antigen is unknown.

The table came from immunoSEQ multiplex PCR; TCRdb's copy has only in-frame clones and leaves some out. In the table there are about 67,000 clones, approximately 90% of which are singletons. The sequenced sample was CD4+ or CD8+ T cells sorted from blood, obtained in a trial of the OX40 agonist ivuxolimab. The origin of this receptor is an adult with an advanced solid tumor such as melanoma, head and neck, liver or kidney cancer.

The CDR3 DNA reads TGTGCCAGCAGTGGGGATAGCGGGAGCTCCTACAATGAGCAGTTCTTC. Translating gives CASSGDSGSSYNEQFF. V usage is TRBV25-1 and J usage is TRBJ2-1, with 9 positions matching TRBD2. The junction had 4 bases not matched to a gene; V was cut back by 4 bases and J by 0 bases. Germline-derived CDR1 and CDR2 are MGHDK and SYGVNS. There are 16 residues in the CDR3. Full variable domain (remainder filled in from reference TRBV25-1 and TRBJ2-1): EADIYQTPRYLVIGTGKKITLECSQTMGHDKMYWYQQDPGMELHLIHYSYGVNSTEKGDLSSESTVSRIRTEHFPLTLESARPSHTSQYLCASSGDSGSSYNEQFFGPGTRLTVL.